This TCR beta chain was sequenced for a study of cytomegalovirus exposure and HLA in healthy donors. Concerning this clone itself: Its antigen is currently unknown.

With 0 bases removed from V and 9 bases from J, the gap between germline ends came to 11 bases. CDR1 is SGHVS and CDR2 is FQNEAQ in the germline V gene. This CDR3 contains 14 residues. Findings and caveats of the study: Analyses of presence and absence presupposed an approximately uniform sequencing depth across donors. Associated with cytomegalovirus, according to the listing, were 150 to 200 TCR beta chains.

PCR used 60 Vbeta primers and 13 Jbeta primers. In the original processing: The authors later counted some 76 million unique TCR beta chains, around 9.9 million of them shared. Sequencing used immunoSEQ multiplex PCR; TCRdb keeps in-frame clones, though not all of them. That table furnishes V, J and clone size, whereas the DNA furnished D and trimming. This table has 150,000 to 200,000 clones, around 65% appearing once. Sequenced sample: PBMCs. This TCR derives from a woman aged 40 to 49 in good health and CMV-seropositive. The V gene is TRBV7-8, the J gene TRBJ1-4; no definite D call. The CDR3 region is CASSLAHWEQKLFF. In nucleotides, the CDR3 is TGTGCCAGCAGCTTAGCGCATTGGGAGCAAAAACTGTTTTTT.